This T cell receptor beta chain appears in the sequencing data of a study of PD-1 blockade in classical Hodgkin lymphoma. Turning to the study itself: Nivolumab was given intravenously to patients at 3 mg/kg every 2 weeks.

This CDR3 has 15 residues. Looked up from germline, CDR1 is GTSNPN and CDR2 is SVGIG (reference sequence). Trimming removed 3 bases from V and 11 bases from J; junction bases left unmatched: 17. Points from the study as a whole: Complete responders had baseline diversity similar to newly diagnosed patients. Newly diagnosed patients reportedly trailed healthy donors in baseline TCR diversity.

Sequencing used immunoSEQ multiplex PCR; TCRdb keeps in-frame clones, though not all of them. The table shows roughly 21,000 clones, with around 79% occurring only once. As to time point: cycle 4 day 1 (C4D1), after more than five weeks of nivolumab. Relapse was seen in all patients after autologous stem cell transplantation, and brentuximab vedotin exposure was variable. Points on this clone: Its antigen is not known.

Sequenced material: peripheral blood mononuclear cells (PBMCs), taken before the fourth cycle of nivolumab. This TCR came from a human donor with classical Hodgkin lymphoma. This rearrangement joins TRBV30 to TRBJ1-1, with 8 positions matching TRBD1. CDR3 region: CAWRNVAEIWTGAFF. The CDR3 nucleotides are TGTGCCTGGAGGAACGTCGCAGAGATATGGACAGGGGCTTTCTTT.